This TCR beta chain is from a study of cytomegalovirus exposure and HLA in healthy donors (TCRdb year 2017). At the level of the whole study: An earlier analysis of around 600 of the donors reported 250 to 300 Gb of sequence data and more than 90 million unique TCR beta sequences from some 180 million T cells. A separate validation cohort of roughly 130 different subjects was used in addition to the 666-subject first cohort. The number of donors typed differed by locus, with roughly 620-630 for A, B, C, DRB1 and DQB1, around 500 for DQA1, 600 to 610 for DPA1, and some 470 for DPB1. Donor age, sex, ethnicity and CMV serostatus were compiled alongside the repertoire data. A later genetic analysis used genome-wide SNP genotypes for about 60% of the roughly 700 donors, treating that subset as a discovery cohort. In an earlier analysis of 550 to 700 of the donors, high-throughput TCR beta sequencing was used to judge whether each TCR beta V gene segment behaved as functional or pseudogenic. Among 300 to 500 genotyped donors of the cohort, an average of roughly 230,000 unique TCR beta nucleotide sequences was sequenced per donor, of which about 19% were non-productive. To study patterns of TCR occurrence, a later analysis re-analyzed previously published TCR beta repertoires from 600 to 750 donors and added high-resolution HLA genotyping. The genetic ancestry cluster associated with self-reported Caucasian donors included 70% to 85% of the roughly 360 genotyped donors. In the later analysis, no new phenotypic data were used to find candidate immune exposures; instead, reliance was placed on TCR beta sequences and their occurrence across donors. To predict cytomegalovirus infection status, the study combined high-throughput TCR immunosequencing, statistical association of individual TCRs with disease status, and machine learning. The study aimed to test whether cataloging public T cell receptors could reveal signatures of past pathogen exposure. An early release that covered about 600 HLA-typed donors contained 250 to 350 gigabases of sequencing data and roughly 84 million unique TCR sequences. All discovery cohort repertoires had been generated using a single sequencing platform. Four to six DR-DQ haplotypes were handled as single units for association and clustering, since linkage in the cohort was strong. Both class I and class II loci were covered by HLA typing, at four-digit resolution. Using immunosequencing, the study profiled T cell repertoires from 550 to 750 subjects and related those repertoires to cytomegalovirus serostatus. Study-level results and caveats: A further reported finding was that TCR beta sequences accurately predicted the HLA-A and HLA-B alleles for most subjects in the first cohort. Specific HLA alleles were associated with 18,000 or so TCR beta sequences at a false discovery rate of 0.05 in a later analysis. Several of the top co-occurrence clusters appeared to be linked to parvovirus B19, influenza, CMV and Epstein-Barr virus, according to a later analysis. The sequencing pipeline was judged likely to have produced a cluster of highly shared sequence variants as a technical artifact. Because some donors lacked HLA typing at each locus, the association tests relied only on the typed subset. Assigning TCR associations to individual alleles was difficult when HLA alleles, especially DR and DQ, strongly co-occurred. The presence/absence analyses assumed that sequencing depth was roughly uniform across donors, and that assumption may not be true. The study gave a list of about 150 TCR beta chains associated with cytomegalovirus. In a later genetic analysis, a missense DCLRE1C variant was associated with V-gene and J-gene trimming of TCR beta chains, and the association was replicated in an independent cohort. In this cohort, only TCR beta chains were sequenced, and detectable features were limited by the absence of alpha or paired-chain data. Correlated functional status among segregating V segments might be attributable to linkage disequilibrium, but an unknown experimental factor could not be ruled out. Because counts were too low, 15 or so rarely observed V segments, including chromosome 9 orphons, were excluded from the earlier analysis of 500 to 700 of the donors. The only immune exposure information available for the cohort was CMV serostatus. In vitro tests confirmed that a few of the cytomegalovirus-associated TCR beta chains recognize cytomegalovirus antigens. A later analysis found that HLA-associated TCR beta chains were more clonally expanded and had lower generation probabilities than equally common non-associated chains. Broadly in line with IMGT annotations, most TCR beta V segments showed up in productive rearrangements about 87% or about 30% of the time in an earlier analysis of several hundred of the donors. Because the 87-base-pair reads could not distinguish some IMGT-functional V segments, including TRBV6-2 and TRBV6-3, those segments were excluded. The authors suggested that the approach could potentially be generalized to other disease states and immunological phenotypes. Most TCR sequences were seen in very few donors, while some public TCRs were found in many individuals. The classifier was reported to diagnose cytomegalovirus status with high specificity and sensitivity in both the original and validation cohorts. In a later analysis, TCR association rates were found to vary across HLA loci, with the most associated TCRs seen for DRB1 alleles and the fewest for HLA-C alleles. According to a later genetic analysis, donors in an Asian-associated ancestry cluster had fewer N-insertions in productive TCRs than the approximately 630-donor mean. Most CMV-associated TCR beta chains appeared to be HLA-restricted in a later analysis, and the HLA associations seemed to be driven largely by CMV exposure.

The library was prepared using the immunoSEQ multiplex PCR assay. For the multiplex PCR, a mixture combining 60 forward primers for TCR Vbeta segments and 13 reverse primers for TCR Jbeta segments was used. The CDR3 region of rearranged TCR beta genes was amplified from genomic DNA by a multiplex PCR assay. On the Illumina HiSeq System, the amplified TCR beta libraries were sequenced as 87-base-pair reads. The published analysis was carried out like this. A later analysis tallied 75 million to 85 million unique TCR beta chains across the 660 or so repertoires, and around 10 million of those chains were shared by two or more donors. To remove PCR and sequencing errors, raw reads were error-corrected and collapsed into unique sequences using a nearest-neighbor algorithm that merged closely related sequences. CDR3 sequences were aligned to IMGT reference sequences to assign V, D and J gene segments. For a sequence to be retained, a match of at least six nucleotides to both a V gene segment and a J gene segment was required. Rearrangements were classified as productive when the CDR3 lacked stop codons and remained in frame with V and J, and all other rearrangements were classified as non-productive. Following IMGT convention, CDR3 was defined as the stretch from the second conserved V-encoded cysteine to the conserved J-encoded phenylalanine. In an earlier analysis of around 540 of the donors, sequences lacking an unambiguous match to a single V gene segment were excluded. In an earlier analysis of a few hundred of the donors, a V segment was called functional when productive rearrangements were above 56.7%, and segregating when the standard deviation between donors exceeded 5%. A statistical classification framework was built to diagnose cytomegalovirus status from the catalog of TCR beta chain sequences. In a later analysis, TCR nucleotide sequences were compared against IMGT/GENE-DB human TR gene sequences so that V and J genes could be assigned. The TCRdist pipeline was used in a later analysis to assign CDR3 sequences and most-parsimonious VDJ recombination scenarios. In a later analysis, each TCR beta chain was defined by its CDR3 amino acid sequence together with its V-gene family, and reads lacking a unique V-gene family were excluded. A later analysis removed several hundred highly shared, low-generation-probability nucleotide sequences to deal with suspected cross-contamination and a sequencing artifact. A later analysis calculated a clonal expansion index for each public chain from normalized within-repertoire ranks of inferred template counts. In a later analysis, generation probabilities were computed with a VDJ recombination model fitted to out-of-frame rearrangements, and the resulting probabilities were checked against IGoR. In a later analysis, TCR-TCR, TCR-HLA and TCR-CMV co-occurrence was scored with hypergeometric tests, and a repertoire-size bias correction was applied to TCR pairs. To estimate false discovery rates, a later analysis permuted the HLA or CMV assignments 20 times. A later analysis grouped co-occurring TCRs with DBSCAN, adding TCRdist sequence similarity when clustering within HLA-allele-positive subsets. Co-occurrence clustering excluded repertoires with fewer than 30,000 or more than 120,000 public chains, plus five with anomalous nucleotide sharing. In its TCRdb copy, this immuneACCESS table keeps in-frame sequences only and misses some clones. Where compared with another copy, unresolved V genes explain less than half of these, and the others have no known cause. V and J calls and clone size come straight from that table; D and trimming were deduced from the DNA. The sample table holds roughly 80,000 clones, of which around 60% were seen once. The ten largest clonotypes hold roughly 4.5% of the sample.

Remarks on this clone: Its antigen remains undetermined. Per-base qualities were not stored, and no clone one base away is much larger.

The cohort was made up of 500 to 800 healthy bone marrow donors. Cohort members were all nominally healthy when sampled, although unrecorded immune exposures were likely present. The donor was CMV seropositive and was included in the group of 250 to 350 seropositive cohort members. A peripheral blood sample was provided by each donor, and peripheral blood mononuclear cells were used for TCR beta sequencing. Genomic DNA was extracted from the blood cell samples with the Qiagen DNeasy Blood Extraction Kit. CDR1 DFQATT and CDR2 SNEGSKA were looked up in the germline V gene (reference sequence). Taken from cysteine to phenylalanine, the CDR3 has 10 residues. The DNA shown is the 30-base CDR3, in frame from base 1. V is cut by 2 bases and J by 3 bases, and the space between the germline ends is 2 bases.

Here the chain combines TRBV20-1 and TRBJ2-7, with no reliable assignment of the D segment. The clonotype comes from a male donor in good health and CMV-seropositive. Material: PBMCs. CDR3 reads: CSARLYEQYF. The nucleotides are TGCAGTGCTAGACTCTACGAGCAGTACTTC.